Listed here are 20 T cell receptor beta chains from one sample, sequenced in a study of T cell changes during pregnancy in multiple sclerosis. The method was immunoSEQ multiplex PCR; TCRdb's version includes in-frame clones alone and lacks a portion of them. Here the sample spans tens of thousands of clones, about nine tenths being singletons. The sample in question was peripheral blood, obtained in the first trimester of pregnancy. These TCRs come from a female donor in good health, enrolled as a control in a pregnancy study.

This chain uses TRBV6-1 with TRBJ2-3; 12 bases agree with TRBD2. CDR1 is MNHNS and CDR2 is SASEGT in the germline V gene. The J segment lost 1 base and the V segment lost 1 base, leaving 6 bases of the junction unmatched. There are 18 residues in the CDR3. Written as DNA, the CDR3 is TGTGCCAGCAGTGAAGGGCTAGCGGGGGGGTTCGGCACAGATACGCAGTATTTT. Encoded protein: CASSEGLAGGFGTDTQYF.

This clone appeared a few times. This sequence joins TRBV2 and TRBJ2-7; 7 nucleotides match TRBD1. CDR1 and CDR2 from the germline V gene are SNHLY and FYNNEI. The trim removed 9 bases at V and 7 bases at J, leaving 15 bases unmatched. The CDR3 sequence is 14 residues long. CDR3 amino acids: CASTYGTARLEQYF. In DNA form, the CDR3 reads TGTGCCAGTACTTACGGGACAGCGCGCTTAGAGCAGTACTTC.

CDR3 DNA: TGTGCCAGCACCCCGAGCGGCGGGACAGGTAATGAGCAGTTCTTC. Translating it yields CASTPSGGTGNEQFF. The V gene is TRBV7-8, the J gene TRBJ2-1, with 8 bases lining up with TRBD1. Germline V gene lookup returns CDR1 SGHVS and CDR2 FQNEAQ. The CDR3 has 15 amino acids. The V segment lost 7 bases and the J segment 7 bases; nucleotides outside the gene matches: 12.

The rearrangement links TRBV19 to TRBJ2-7, with 8 nucleotides matching TRBD1. CDR1 and CDR2 (germline): LNHDA, SQIVND (reference sequence). V dropped 3 bases and J dropped 3; count of bases not matched to a gene: 7. This CDR3 comprises 15 residues. The CDR3 loop reads CASSIGTGLIYEQYF. The CDR3 region has the DNA TGTGCCAGTAGTATCGGGACAGGCCTAATCTACGAGCAGTACTTC.

The V and J genes are TRBV9 and TRBJ2-2; 7 positions agree with TRBD1. After removal of 4 bases from V and 3 bases from J, the junction contained 6 bases not matched to a gene. Germline V lookup: CDR1 SGDLS, CDR2 YYNGEE. The CDR3 is made up of 15 amino acids. The CDR3 DNA is TGTGCCAGCAGCTACGGACAGGCCTACACCGGGGAGCTGTTTTTT. This encodes CASSYGQAYTGELFF.

V is TRBV25-1 and J is TRBJ2-7, with TRBD2 identical over 7 bases. Germline CDR1 is MGHDK and CDR2 is SYGVNS. V shed 4 bases, J shed 6 bases, and the junction held 6 bases outside the gene matches. This CDR3 is 13 amino acids long. The CDR3 is CASSGLAWSEQYF. CDR3 sequence (DNA): TGTGCCAGCAGTGGACTAGCCTGGAGCGAGCAGTACTTC.

The chain couples TRBV9 to TRBJ1-4; D might be TRBD1 (6 bases). In germline, CDR1 is SGDLS, CDR2 YYNGEE. The CDR3 runs 14 residues. Trimming took off 0 bases at V and 10 bases at J, with 13 bases between the two ends. In nucleotides, the CDR3 is TGTGCCAGCAGCGTAGGGGGACAAGGGGCAAAACTGTTTTTT. Residues: CASSVGGQGAKLFF. Full variable domain (remainder filled in from reference TRBV9 and TRBJ1-4): DSGVTQTPKHLITATGQRVTLRCSPRSGDLSVYWYQQSLDQGLQFLIQYYNGEERAKGNILERFSAQQFPDLHSELNLSSLELGDSALYFCASSVGGQGAKLFFGSGTQLSVL.

The chain joins TRBV14 to TRBJ2-1; the match to TRBD2 covers 9 bases. V gave up 4 bases and J gave up 2 bases; unmatched junction bases: 6. Germline values: CDR1 SGHDN, CDR2 FVKESK. This CDR3 is built from 16 residues. This chain's CDR3 is CASSRTLAGPYNEQFF. CDR3 nucleotide sequence: TGTGCCAGCAGCCGGACCCTAGCGGGGCCCTACAATGAGCAGTTCTTC.

This clone was picked up one time. CDR3 amino acids: CASSLWGGGASGSYEQYF. In DNA form, the CDR3 reads TGTGCCAGCAGCTTATGGGGCGGGGGGGCTAGCGGCTCCTACGAGCAGTACTTC. This chain connects TRBV7-2 to TRBJ2-7; 9 positions agree with TRBD2. V dropped 2 bases and J dropped 0; count of bases not matched to a gene: 11. Germline CDR1 and CDR2: SGHTA and FQGNSA. CDR3 length equals 18 residues.

The chain carries TRBV11-2 and TRBJ2-7; 9 positions match TRBD2. J lost 1 base, V lost 4 bases, and 5 bases had no gene match. The CDR3 sequence is 15 residues long. Germline values: CDR1 SGHAT, CDR2 FQNNGV. CDR3 protein: CASSSPTSGSYEQYF. CDR3 nucleotide sequence: TGTGCCAGCAGCTCTCCAACTAGCGGGTCCTACGAGCAGTACTTC.

The table lists this clone with a count of one. The chain couples TRBV14 to TRBJ1-4, with D maybe TRBD1 (6 bases). CDR3 length: 16 residues. CDR1 SGHDN and CDR2 FVKESK come from the germline V gene. V was pared by 3 bases and J by 7 bases, with 18 bases between. This chain's CDR3 is CASSQLDRLSSEKLFF. The CDR3 DNA follows: TGTGCCAGCAGCCAGCTAGACAGGCTCTCGTCTGAAAAACTGTTTTTT.

CDR3 sequence reads: CASSIGSTTNEKLFF. The CDR3 nucleotides read TGTGCCAGTAGTATAGGGAGCACAACTAATGAAAAACTGTTTTTT. The J gene is TRBJ1-4, the V gene TRBV19; D ambiguous. The CDR3 loop spans 15 amino acids. Germline V gene sequence: CDR1 LNHDA, CDR2 SQIVND (reference sequence). The V and J ends lost 1 base and 0 bases respectively, with 6 bases between them.

The CDR3 here is CATLAPGTSGGGRETQYF. The CDR3 region has the DNA TGTGCCACCCTAGCTCCGGGGACTAGCGGAGGAGGTAGGGAGACCCAGTACTTC. This chain connects TRBV10-3 to TRBJ2-5; 11 bases agree with TRBD2. The CDR3 length is 18 residues. V lost 10 bases and J lost 5; bases outside the gene matches: 21. Germline lookup yields CDR1 ENHRY and CDR2 SYGVKD.

This chain connects TRBV6-4 to TRBJ2-3; D is perhaps TRBD2 (6 bases). This CDR3 region has 15 residues. The V gene's germline CDR1 is MRHNA and CDR2 SNTAGT. V dropped 2 bases and J dropped 5 bases, with 14 bases sitting between them. The DNA of the CDR3 is TGTGCCAGCAGTGACGTTGCGGGGACGGGAGATACGCAGTATTTT. Protein product: CASSDVAGTGDTQYF.

The chain is built from TRBV11-2 and TRBJ1-1, with 7 bases aligning to TRBD1. After removal of 4 bases from V and 5 bases from J, the junction contained 10 bases not matched to a gene. The CDR3 covers 15 residues. Germline loops: CDR1 SGHAT, CDR2 FQNNGV. CDR3 DNA sequence: TGTGCCAGCAGCTCCCTTCGACAGGGTAGAACTGAAGCTTTCTTT. Translated, it gives CASSSLRQGRTEAFF.

The chain combines TRBV27 with TRBJ2-1, with 8 nucleotides matching TRBD1. The germline CDR1 and CDR2 sequences are MNHEY and SMNVEV (reference sequence). Unmatched junction bases numbered 7, after V lost 0 bases and J lost 3 bases. The CDR3 length is 17 residues. CDR3 region: CASSLSEIGQGYNEQFF. CDR3 sequence (DNA): TGTGCCAGCAGTTTATCGGAAATAGGACAGGGCTACAATGAGCAGTTCTTC.

V usage is TRBV11-2 and J usage is TRBJ2-3, with D hard to call. The CDR3 sequence is 14 residues long. Germline V gives CDR1 SGHAT, CDR2 FQNNGV. The V end was cut by 1 base, the J end by 5 bases, with 10 bases between. The CDR3 DNA reads as TGTGCCAGCAGCTTAGGGCTCAAACAAGATACGCAGTATTTT. It translates to CASSLGLKQDTQYF.

This chain uses TRBV7-9 with TRBJ2-7; D is possibly TRBD1 (5 bases). Trimming left V 3 bases short and J 1 base short, with 10 bases between. The CDR3 sequence is 14 residues long. The germline V gene has CDR1 SEHNR and CDR2 FQNEAQ (reference sequence). The CDR3, as DNA: TGTGCCAGCAGCTTGGGGCAGAATTCCTACGAGCAGTACTTC. Protein product: CASSLGQNSYEQYF.

The chain links TRBV19 to TRBJ2-1, with TRBD2 matching over 12 bases. J gave up 15 bases and V 1 base, and 13 bases lay outside the gene matches. The CDR3 is 16 residues long. CDR1 is LNHDA and CDR2 is SQIVND in the germline V gene (reference sequence). The CDR3 nucleotides read TGTGCCAGTAGTATAGGGGCCCGAGGGGGACTAGCGGGTCTGTTCTTC. This codes for CASSIGARGGLAGLFF.

The CDR3: CASSPFRTLGTDTQYF. In DNA form, the CDR3 reads TGTGCCAGCAGCCCATTTAGGACTTTAGGCACAGATACGCAGTATTTT. This chain uses TRBV7-3 with TRBJ2-3; TRBD2 might be the D (5 bases). The germline V gene encodes CDR1 SGHTA and CDR2 FQGTGA. The V and J ends lost 5 bases and 1 base respectively, with 16 bases between them. This CDR3 region has 16 residues.